Listed below are T cell receptor beta chains from one sample, sequenced in a study of blood T cell repertoires in COVID-19. The data were produced by immunoSEQ multiplex PCR, yet TCRdb's version contains in-frame clones alone and is incomplete. The sample lists around 110,000 clones; about 80% were seen once. What was sequenced was peripheral blood. Source of these receptors: a man between 65 and 85 years old with active or convalescent COVID-19. Each CDR3 is given with its conserved first and last residue. The order of the fields is J gene, V gene, clone size, D gene, CDR3 DNA, CDR3 protein. A D gene is named only where the DNA matches it firmly. For some rows the clone size is stated as once, few or many, or as a class when expanded; others skip it.

>TRBJ2-1|TRBV25-1|-|-
TGTGCCAGCAGTGAATTTAGGTCAGGGGCTAATGAGCAGTTCTTC
CASSEFRSGANEQFF
>TRBJ1-2|TRBV7-2|-|-
TGTGCCAGCAGCTTAGAAAATCGGGGGGGTACCGGCTACACCTTC
CASSLENRGGTGYTF
>TRBJ2-3|TRBV5-1|once|TRBD2
TGCGCCAGCAGCTTGGAACTAGCGGGAGGGGGCACAGATACGCAGTATTTT
CASSLELAGGGTDTQYF
>TRBJ1-1|TRBV6-4|-|-
TGTGCCAGCAGTGTTAGATTTGGGACGGGGGGAGACACTGAAGCTTTCTTT
CASSVRFGTGGDTEAFF
>TRBJ2-1|TRBV9|-|TRBD1
TGTGCCAGCAGCGTAGAACCCGGGACAGGGGCGTTCGATGAGCAGTTCTTC
CASSVEPGTGAFDEQFF
>TRBJ1-2|TRBV5-1|few|-
TGCGCCAGCAGAAGCACAGGCCAATCCTATGGCTACACCTTC
CASRSTGQSYGYTF
>TRBJ1-2|TRBV28|-|TRBD1
TGTGCCAGCAGTTTATCCCCCGGACAGGGGCCTTGGTATGGCTACACCTTC
CASSLSPGQGPWYGYTF
>TRBJ2-1|TRBV2|-|-
TGTGCCAGCAGTGTATCAGCCTCTAGCTCCTACAATGAGCAGTTCTTC
CASSVSASSSYNEQFF
>TRBJ1-1|TRBV12-3/TRBV12-4|-|-
TGTGCCAGCAGTTGGGGGGGAGGTACTGAAGCTTTCTTT
CASSWGGGTEAFF
>TRBJ1-1|TRBV20-1|once|-
TGCAGTGCTAGTTTCTACGGACGGGGAGAAACTGAAGCTTTCTTT
CSASFYGRGETEAFF
>TRBJ2-6|TRBV7-3|-|-
TGTGCCAGCAGCTTTCCGGGACACTACCCGGGCGGGGCCAACGTCCTGACTTTC
CASSFPGHYPGGANVLTF
>TRBJ1-1|TRBV7-8|-|TRBD1
TGTGCCAGCAGCTTAGGGGACAGCCTGAACACTGAAGCTTTCTTT
CASSLGDSLNTEAFF
>TRBJ2-7|TRBV7-2|-|-
TGTGCCAGCAGCTTAGCCGGGTGGACCTACGAGCAGTACTTC
CASSLAGWTYEQYF
>TRBJ1-2|TRBV5-5|-|TRBD1
TGTGCCAGCAGCTCCGACGGGGCCAGGGGGTCGTCTAACTATGGCTACACCTTC
CASSSDGARGSSNYGYTF